One sample yielded the 4 T cell receptor beta chains listed below, sequenced in a study of T cells in narcolepsy. Only in-frame clones appear in the TCRdb table, and some are missing; sequencing was by immunoSEQ multiplex PCR. Of 27,000 or so clones listed, around nine tenths are singletons. Sequenced sample: CD45RA- memory CD4+ T cells from PBMCs. These receptor sequences come from a human donor with narcolepsy.

The rearrangement uses TRBV7-2 and TRBJ1-2, with D perhaps TRBD1 (5 bases). This CDR3 has 14 residues. Trimming shortened V by 1 base and J by 3 bases, and 9 bases separated the two germline ends. Germline values: CDR1 SGHTA, CDR2 FQGNSA. CDR3 nucleotide sequence: TGTGCCAGCAGCTTAGATGGGGGACACTATGGCTACACCTTC. This translates into CASSLDGGHYGYTF.

V is TRBV28 and J is TRBJ2-5; D possibly corresponds to TRBD2 (7 bases). Germline CDR1 and CDR2: MDHEN and SYDVKM. Trimming pared 6 bases from V and 5 bases from J, leaving 13 bases between. The CDR3 contains 13 residues. The CDR3 region is CASSRGAVETQYF. The CDR3 DNA reads as TGTGCCAGCAGCCGGGGGGCCGTTGAGACCCAGTACTTC.

The V gene is TRBV11-3, the J gene TRBJ1-1; possible D gene TRBD1, 6 bases. Per germline, CDR1 SGHNT and CDR2 YENEEA. V was clipped by 3 bases and J by 4 bases, with 9 bases between them. The CDR3 runs 13 residues. The CDR3 reads CASSFQGGTEAFF. The CDR3 DNA reads as TGTGCCAGCAGCTTCCAAGGGGGCACTGAAGCTTTCTTT.

The V gene is TRBV2, the J gene TRBJ2-5; tentatively, D is TRBD2 (5 bases). CDR3 length equals 13 residues. The V end lost 4 bases, the J end lost 2 bases, and 8 bases lay between the germline ends. Per germline, CDR1 SNHLY and CDR2 FYNNEI. For the CDR3, the DNA is TGTGCCAGCAGTGGAGGGATTCAAGAGACCCAGTACTTC. Protein: CASSGGIQETQYF.